This T cell receptor (beta chain) came from a study of OX40 agonist ivuxolimab in advanced cancers. Repertoires were generated with immunoSEQ multiplex PCR, while TCRdb's copy carries only in-frame clones and drops some. The sample lists just over 60,000 clones, about 85% occurring once. The CDR3 sequence is 16 residues long. Per germline, CDR1 SGHVS and CDR2 FNYEAQ. V lost 5 bases and J 6 bases, leaving 19 bases between the germline ends. This sequence was found in an adult with an advanced solid tumor such as melanoma, head and neck, liver or kidney cancer. The chain is built from TRBV7-6 and TRBJ2-2; maybe TRBD1 (5 bases). This sample comprised CD4+ or CD8+ T cells sorted from blood, obtained in a trial of the OX40 agonist ivuxolimab. The CDR3 DNA is TGTGCCAGCAGCCCTGGACAAAGAGGTGTGTCCGGGGAGCTGTTTTTT. It translates to CASSPGQRGVSGELFF.